The 18 T cell receptor beta chains reported below all come from one sample, sequenced in a study of glioma-infiltrating T cells after dendritic cell vaccination. Time point indicated: after dendritic cell vaccination, including at tumor progression/relapse. The assay was immunoSEQ multiplex PCR, and TCRdb's table has in-frame clones only and misses some. The sample yields 90,000 to 110,000 clones, around 91% seen once. This specimen was blood, taken after dendritic cell vaccination. The receptor source for this set is a human donor with glioblastoma.

For the CDR3, the DNA is TGTGCCAGCAGCTCTCGGGACAGGGGCGGCGATGGCTACACCTTC. This encodes CASSSRDRGGDGYTF. The chain recombines TRBV9 with TRBJ1-2, with 10 bases identical to TRBD1. The CDR3 runs to 15 residues. Looked up from germline, CDR1 is SGDLS and CDR2 is YYNGEE. After removal of 4 bases from V and 6 bases from J, the junction contained 9 bases not matched to a gene.

The count of this clone is one. This rearrangement joins TRBV7-9 to TRBJ2-7, with 10 bases identical to TRBD1. Per the germline V gene, CDR1 is SEHNR and CDR2 is FQNEAQ (reference sequence). The CDR3 runs 15 residues. V lost 5 bases, J lost 2 bases, and 6 bases stayed unmatched. The CDR3 DNA follows: TGTGCCAGCAGCCGTTTCGGACAGGGGGCCTACGAGCAGTACTTC. This codes for CASSRFGQGAYEQYF. Complete variable domain (other parts from reference TRBV7-9 and TRBJ2-7): DTGVSQNPRHKITKRGQNVTFRCDPISEHNRLYWYRQTLGQGPEFLTYFQNEAQLEKSRLLSDRFSAERPKGSFSTLEIQRTEQGDSAMYLCASSRFGQGAYEQYFGPGTRLTVT.

This clone has a handful of counts. The genes are TRBV18 and TRBJ1-2; no definite D call. The V end was cut by 4 bases, the J end by 0 bases, with 15 bases between. The CDR3 has 16 residues. Germline V gene sequence: CDR1 KGHSH, CDR2 LQKENI. CDR3 amino acids: CASSQPGPGSNYGYTF. The DNA for the CDR3 is TGTGCCAGCTCACAACCAGGCCCGGGGTCTAACTATGGCTACACCTTC.

V usage is TRBV25-1 and J usage is TRBJ1-2; D not resolved. Germline values: CDR1 MGHDK, CDR2 SYGVNS. The CDR3 is made up of 11 amino acids. With 7 bases removed from V and 5 bases from J, the gap between germline ends came to 8 bases. CDR3 sequence reads: CASKTTYGYTF. The CDR3 DNA reads as TGTGCCAGCAAAACTACATATGGCTACACCTTC.

This chain joins TRBV27 and TRBJ1-2; tentatively, D is TRBD1 (6 bases). This CDR3 is built from 15 residues. V shed 3 bases and J shed 8 bases, with 19 bases lying between them. Germline CDR1 and CDR2: MNHEY and SMNVEV (reference sequence). The CDR3 sequence: CASSFDRDILRGYTF. CDR3 DNA: TGTGCCAGCAGTTTCGATCGGGACATCCTTCGGGGCTACACCTTC.

The CDR3 region is CASSESGGFGEKLFF. CDR3 sequence (DNA): TGTGCCAGCAGTGAATCGGGGGGGTTCGGTGAAAAACTGTTTTTT. The chain joins TRBV6-4 to TRBJ1-4, with TRBD1 as a possible D gene (5 bases). V shed 3 bases and J shed 7 bases, with 15 bases lying between them. CDR1 MRHNA and CDR2 SNTAGT come from the germline V gene. The CDR3 runs to 15 residues.

As concerns this clone: A read error may produce the germline difference seen at one junction end. This CDR3 reads CASSLAARGTGELFF. CDR3 DNA: TGTGCTAGCAGCTTAGCCGCGAGGGGGACCGGGGAGCTGTTTTTT. V usage is TRBV7-6 and J usage is TRBJ2-2; a weak D match, TRBD1 (6 bases). The CDR3 spans 15 residues. Looked up from germline, CDR1 is SGHVS and CDR2 is FNYEAQ. Full variable domain (outside the CDR3, taken from reference TRBV7-6 and TRBJ2-2): GAGVSQSPRYKVTKRGQDVALRCDPISGHVSLYWYRQALGQGPEFLTYFNYEAQQDKSGLPNDRFSAERPEGSISTLTIQRTEQRDSAMYRCASSLAARGTGELFFGEGSRLTVL.

The chain couples TRBV6-1 to TRBJ2-5; tentatively, D is TRBD2 (6 bases). CDR3 length: 13 amino acids. The germline V gene encodes CDR1 MNHNS and CDR2 SASEGT. The ends were cut back, 4 bases at V and 5 bases at J, with 11 bases in the middle. The CDR3 loop reads CASSGLEFETQYF. In DNA, the CDR3 is TGTGCCAGCAGTGGACTAGAGTTTGAGACCCAGTACTTC.

The rearrangement uses TRBV12-5 and TRBJ1-1; D is undetermined. The germline V gene has CDR1 LGHNT and CDR2 FRNRAP. The CDR3 covers 13 residues. V was clipped by 0 bases and J by 4 bases, with 6 bases between them. The CDR3 nucleotides are TGTGCTAGTGGTTTGGTACCCAGCACTGAAGCTTTCTTT. This sequence encodes CASGLVPSTEAFF.

V is TRBV5-4 and J is TRBJ2-5; 7 bases align to TRBD2. The germline CDR1 and CDR2 sequences are SGHNT and YYREEE (reference sequence). This CDR3 has 14 amino acids. J lost 5 bases, V lost 4 bases, and 8 bases had no gene match. The CDR3 region is CASSLTTSLETQYF. CDR3 in DNA: TGTGCCAGCAGCCTCACGACTAGCCTTGAGACCCAGTACTTC.

DNA of the CDR3: TGTGCCAGCAGCTTAGTCCCGGGACAGAGGTCTGGGGCCAACGTCCTGACTTTC. It translates to CASSLVPGQRSGANVLTF. The rearrangement uses TRBV7-9 and TRBJ2-6; 7 bases are a match to TRBD1. Germline CDR1 is SEHNR and CDR2 is FQNEAQ (reference sequence). After removal of 1 base from V and 1 base from J, the junction contained 7 bases not matched to a gene. This CDR3 region has 18 residues.

This chain joins TRBV10-1 and TRBJ1-1, with 10 bases aligning to TRBD1. The V and J ends lost 5 bases and 4 bases, in that order; junction bases with no gene match: 4. The germline CDR1 and CDR2 sequences are WNHNN and SYGVQD (reference sequence). The CDR3 length is 14 residues. The CDR3 coding sequence is TGCGCCAGCAGTAAGACAGGGGGCGGCACTGAAGCTTTCTTT. Translated: CASSKTGGGTEAFF.

DNA for the CDR3: TGTGCCAGCAGTGAACCGTCAGGGGGCTACGAGCAGTACTTC. Its translation: CASSEPSGGYEQYF. The genes are TRBV6-1 and TRBJ2-7; 7 bases fit TRBD1. With 2 bases clipped from V and 3 bases from J, the junction kept 4 bases outside the gene matches. CDR1 is MNHNS and CDR2 is SASEGT in the germline V gene. The CDR3 sequence is 14 residues long.

V gene TRBV4-1 combines with J gene TRBJ2-5; 12 bases fit TRBD2. The J segment lost 6 bases and the V segment lost 1 base, leaving 6 bases of the junction unmatched. The germline CDR1 and CDR2 sequences are MGHRA and YSYEKL. The CDR3 extends over 16 amino acids. The CDR3 sequence is CASSQGLAGGGQTQYF. The CDR3 DNA is TGCGCCAGCAGCCAAGGCCTAGCGGGGGGGGGCCAGACCCAGTACTTC.

The rearrangement links TRBV14 to TRBJ2-3; 7 bases agree with TRBD2. Trimming at V came to 4 bases and at J to 0 bases, leaving 7 bases not matched to a gene. The CDR3 consists of 16 residues. Germline loops: CDR1 SGHDN, CDR2 FVKESK. The CDR3 nucleotides are TGTGCCAGCAGCCTACTAGCGACAACTAGCACAGATACGCAGTATTTT. It yields the protein CASSLLATTSTDTQYF.

The J gene is TRBJ1-2, the V gene TRBV7-2; D not certain. The germline V gene encodes CDR1 SGHTA and CDR2 FQGNSA. The CDR3 loop spans 13 amino acids. Deletions cut 3 bases from V and 8 bases from J, with 13 bases between. The CDR3 loop reads CASSLGRAEGYTF. The CDR3 coding sequence is TGTGCCAGCAGCTTGGGGAGGGCGGAAGGCTACACCTTC.

V and J are TRBV18 and TRBJ2-7, with TRBD1 matching 8 bases. The CDR3 is 14 residues long. Germline loops: CDR1 KGHSH, CDR2 LQKENI. Trimming took 3 bases from V and 0 from J; bases not matched to a gene: 1. The CDR3 nucleotides read TGTGCCAGCTCACCGGGGACAGGCTCCTACGAGCAGTACTTC. Translated: CASSPGTGSYEQYF.

This sequence joins TRBV6-1 and TRBJ1-3, with TRBD1 as a possible D gene (6 bases). V was cut by 5 bases and J by 0 bases, with 8 bases left in between. Looked up from germline, CDR1 is MNHNS and CDR2 is SASEGT. The CDR3 contains 14 residues. Written as DNA, the CDR3 is TGTGCCAGCAGTCCGGACAGCTCTGGAAACACCATATATTTT. Protein sequence: CASSPDSSGNTIYF.